In this sample, the clone carrying this TCR beta chain turned up a few times. This sample is part of a study of cytomegalovirus exposure and HLA in healthy donors. PCR used 60 Vbeta primers and 13 Jbeta primers. TCRdb's copy holds only in-frame clones and misses some; the assay was immunoSEQ multiplex PCR. Of over 150,000 clones in the sample, roughly 87% were seen once. The source material was PBMCs. This clonotype originated in a man aged 45-65 years in good health and CMV-seronegative.

Here the CDR3 DNA reads TGTGCCAGCAGTTCCCCAGGGGGCTCAGACACAGATACGCAGTATTTT. Translation gives CASSSPGGSDTDTQYF. This rearrangement joins TRBV28 to TRBJ2-3; the match to TRBD1 covers 8 bases. The CDR3 loop spans 16 amino acids. Per germline, CDR1 MDHEN and CDR2 SYDVKM. V was pared by 4 bases and J by 2 bases, with 8 bases of the junction left unmatched.